This is a list of T cell receptor beta chains from one sample in a study of T cells in Graves' hyperthyroidism and ophthalmopathy. TCRdb re-called the multiplex PCR reads through MiXCR, storing one row per CDR3 protein. The sample carries 300,000 to 400,000 distinct CDR3 sequences, about 20% recorded once. Material for sequencing was blood. Receptors originate from a woman aged 50 to 60 with Graves' hyperthyroidism. Each CDR3 is given with its conserved first and last residue. A D gene is named only where the DNA matches it firmly. Only some rows state a clone size, as once, few, many or a class for expanded clones.

TRBJ2-1 | TRBD2 | many | TRBV2 | TGTGCCAGCAAGAACGGACTAGCGACCTACAATGAGCAGTTCTTC | CASKNGLATYNEQFF
TRBJ1-3 | - | - | TRBV12-3/TRBV12-4 | TGTGCCAGCAGTTTAGGGCAGGGCCATGGTAGCTCTGGAAACACCATATATTTT | CASSLGQGHGSSGNTIYF
TRBJ2-7 | - | - | TRBV3-1 | TGTGCCAGCAGCCAAGAAGGGGTAGCGACCGACGAGCAGTACTTC | CASSQEGVATDEQYF
TRBJ2-3 | TRBD2 | - | TRBV3-1 | TGTGCCAGCAGCCAAGGGACTAGCGGAGTAGGCACAGATACGCAGTATTTT | CASSQGTSGVGTDTQYF
TRBJ2-1 | - | few | TRBV5-1 | TGCGCCAGCAGCAAGGACCAACTAGGCGGGTTCTTC | CASSKDQLGGFF
TRBJ2-3 | - | few | TRBV7-3 | TGTGCCAGCAGCTTAAATCCCGCGGTCGCAGATACGCAGTATTTT | CASSLNPAVADTQYF
TRBJ1-5 | TRBD1 | - | TRBV6-2/TRBV6-3 | TGTGCCAGCAGACTCACAGGGGCTATTTCGTATCAGCCCCAGCATTTT | CASRLTGAISYQPQHF
TRBJ2-1 | TRBD2 | - | TRBV6-2/TRBV6-3 | TGTGCCAGCAGTTACCCAGGCGGGAGCCACAATGAGCAGTTCTTC | CASSYPGGSHNEQFF
TRBJ1-4 | TRBD1 | few | TRBV4-1 | TGCGCCAGCAGCCAAGAGGGGACAGGGGCTGAAAAACTGTTTTTT | CASSQEGTGAEKLFF
TRBJ2-1 | TRBD2 | - | TRBV6-1 | TGTGCCAGCAGTGGGGAGGTAGCGGGAGTTTATAATGAGCAGTTCTTC | CASSGEVAGVYNEQFF
TRBJ1-6 | - | many | TRBV28 | TGTGCCAGCAGTTCCCCGGGAGGCTCACCCCTCCACTTT | CASSSPGGSPLHF
TRBJ1-6 | TRBD1 | few | TRBV11-2 | TGTGCCAGCAGCCGACCGGGACAGGATAATTCACCCCTCCACTTT | CASSRPGQDNSPLHF
TRBJ1-3 | - | many | TRBV3-1 | TGTGCCAGCAGCCAAAGGGCTGGAAACACCATATATTTT | CASSQRAGNTIYF
TRBJ1-1 | TRBD1 | many | TRBV7-9 | TGTGCCAGCATCCACCCTACAGGGGGAAGAGGGAACACTGAAGCTTTCTTT | CASIHPTGGRGNTEAFF
TRBJ1-4 | - | many | TRBV3-1 | TGTGCCAGCAGCCAAGATCTGGTTTACGATGGTGAAAAACTGTTTTTT | CASSQDLVYDGEKLFF
TRBJ1-3 | - | many | TRBV7-8 | TGTGCCAGCAGCTTAAGCGCGGCAGGAAACACCATATATTTT | CASSLSAAGNTIYF
TRBJ2-1 | TRBD2 | many | TRBV5-1 | TGCGCCAGCAGCTACCTAGCGGAAAATCCCTACAATGAGCAGTTCTTC | CASSYLAENPYNEQFF
TRBJ2-7 | TRBD2 | - | TRBV10-3 | TGTGCCATCGGGGGCCTAGCGGGAACCTACGAGCAGTACTTC | CAIGGLAGTYEQYF